This T cell receptor (beta chain) appears in the sequencing data of a study of shared clonotypes between healthy human individuals. Across the study: CD8 memory received one plate per donor, CD8 naive two, CD4 memory three and CD4 naive three.

Findings and caveats of the study: Few donors limited the genetic and exposure-history diversity represented.

With 5 bases clipped from V and 7 bases from J, the junction kept 7 bases outside the gene matches. The CDR3 runs to 15 residues. CDR1 and CDR2 from the germline V gene are SGHNT and YYREEE (reference sequence). This was a deep-level run. The method was immunoSEQ multiplex PCR; TCRdb's version includes in-frame clones alone and lacks a portion of them. The table lists over a million clones, more than 95% of them singletons. Concerning this clone itself: Its antigen is undetermined.

J is TRBJ2-7 and V is TRBV5-4; 15 bases map to TRBD2. The clonotype was recovered from a man aged 25-45 years in good health. Sequenced input: naive CD4+ T cells sorted from blood. Subset: CD45RA+ positively selected. The CDR3 spells CASRSAGTSGREQYF. The CDR3 DNA reads as TGTGCCAGCAGATCCGCCGGGACTAGCGGGAGGGAGCAGTACTTC.